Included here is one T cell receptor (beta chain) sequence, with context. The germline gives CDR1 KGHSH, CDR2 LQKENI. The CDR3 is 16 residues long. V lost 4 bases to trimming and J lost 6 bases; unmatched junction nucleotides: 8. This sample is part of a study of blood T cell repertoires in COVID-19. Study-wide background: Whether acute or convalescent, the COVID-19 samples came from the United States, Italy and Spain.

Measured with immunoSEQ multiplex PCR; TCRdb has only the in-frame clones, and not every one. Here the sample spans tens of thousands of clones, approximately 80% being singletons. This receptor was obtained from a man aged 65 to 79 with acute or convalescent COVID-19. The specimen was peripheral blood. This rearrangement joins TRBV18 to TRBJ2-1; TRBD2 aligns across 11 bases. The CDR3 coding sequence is TGTGCCAGCTCACTCCTGACTAGCGGGATGGGCAATGAGCAGTTCTTC. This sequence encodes CASSLLTSGMGNEQFF. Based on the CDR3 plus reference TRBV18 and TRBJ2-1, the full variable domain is NAGVMQNPRHLVRRRGQEARLRCSPMKGHSHVYWYRQLPEEGLKFMVYLQKENIIDESGMPKERFSAEFPKEGPSILRIQQVVRGDSAAYFCASSLLTSGMGNEQFFGPGTRLTVL.